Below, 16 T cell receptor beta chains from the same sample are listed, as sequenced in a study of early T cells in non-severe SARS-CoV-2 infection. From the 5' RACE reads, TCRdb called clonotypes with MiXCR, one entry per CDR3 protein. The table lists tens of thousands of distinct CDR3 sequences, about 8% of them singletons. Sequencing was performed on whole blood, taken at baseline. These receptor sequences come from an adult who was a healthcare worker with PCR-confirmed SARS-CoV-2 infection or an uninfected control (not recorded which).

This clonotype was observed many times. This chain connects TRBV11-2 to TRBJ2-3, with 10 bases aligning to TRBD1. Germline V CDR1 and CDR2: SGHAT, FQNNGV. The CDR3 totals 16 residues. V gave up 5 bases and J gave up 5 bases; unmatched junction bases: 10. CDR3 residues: CASSRQGASSRDTQYF. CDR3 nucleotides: TGTGCCAGCAGCCGACAGGGGGCTTCCTCAAGAGATACGCAGTATTTT. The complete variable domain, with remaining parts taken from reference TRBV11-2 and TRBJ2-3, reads EAGVAQSPRYKIIEKRQSVAFWCNPISGHATLYWYQQILGQGPKLLIQFQNNGVVDDSQLPKDRFSAERLKGVDSTLKIQPAKLEDSAVYLCASSRQGASSRDTQYFGPGTRLTVL.

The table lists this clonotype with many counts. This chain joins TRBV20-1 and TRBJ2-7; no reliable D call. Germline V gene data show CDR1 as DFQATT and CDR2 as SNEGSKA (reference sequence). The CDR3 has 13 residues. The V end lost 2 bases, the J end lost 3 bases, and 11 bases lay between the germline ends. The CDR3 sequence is CSARLPKNYEQYF. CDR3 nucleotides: TGCAGTGCTAGATTGCCTAAAAACTACGAGCAGTACTTC.

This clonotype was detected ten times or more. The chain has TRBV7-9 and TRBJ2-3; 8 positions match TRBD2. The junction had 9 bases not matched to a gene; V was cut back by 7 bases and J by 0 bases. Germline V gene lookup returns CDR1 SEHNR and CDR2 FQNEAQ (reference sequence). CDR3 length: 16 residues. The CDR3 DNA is TGTGCCAGCAACCCCGTCTCTAGCGGGAGCACAGATACGCAGTATTTT. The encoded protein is CASNPVSSGSTDTQYF.

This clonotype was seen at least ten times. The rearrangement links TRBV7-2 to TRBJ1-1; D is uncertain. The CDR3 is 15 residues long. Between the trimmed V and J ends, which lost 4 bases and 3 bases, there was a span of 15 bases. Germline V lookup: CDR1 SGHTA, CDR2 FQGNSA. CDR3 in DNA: TGTGCCAGCAGCTCCTCTGGGCAGATTTACACTGAAGCTTTCTTT. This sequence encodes CASSSSGQIYTEAFF. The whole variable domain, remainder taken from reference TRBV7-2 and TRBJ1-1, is GAGVSQSPSNKVTEKGKDVELRCDPISGHTALYWYRQSLGQGLEFLIYFQGNSAPDKSGLPSDRFSAERTGGSVSTLTIQRTQQEDSAVYLCASSSSGQIYTEAFFGQGTRLTVV.

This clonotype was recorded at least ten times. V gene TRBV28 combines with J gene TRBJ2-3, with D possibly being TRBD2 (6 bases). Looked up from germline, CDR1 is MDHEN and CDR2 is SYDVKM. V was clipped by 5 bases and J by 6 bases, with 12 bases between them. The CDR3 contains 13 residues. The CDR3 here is CASSQGRGDTQYF. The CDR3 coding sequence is TGTGCCAGCAGTCAAGGACGGGGGGATACGCAGTATTTT.

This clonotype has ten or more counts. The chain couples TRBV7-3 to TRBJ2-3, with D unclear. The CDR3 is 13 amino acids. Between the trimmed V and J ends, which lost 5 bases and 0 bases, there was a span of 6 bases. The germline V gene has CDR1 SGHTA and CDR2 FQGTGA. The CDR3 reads CASSPGSTDTQYF. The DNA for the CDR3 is TGTGCCAGCAGCCCTGGAAGCACAGATACGCAGTATTTT.

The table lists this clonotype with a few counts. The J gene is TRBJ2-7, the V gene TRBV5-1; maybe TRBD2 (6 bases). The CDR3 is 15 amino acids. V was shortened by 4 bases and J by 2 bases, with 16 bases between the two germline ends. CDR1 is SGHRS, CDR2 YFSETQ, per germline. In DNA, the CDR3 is TGCGCCAGCAGCCCCCTCGGCGGGATCGCCTACGAGCAGTACTTC. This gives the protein CASSPLGGIAYEQYF. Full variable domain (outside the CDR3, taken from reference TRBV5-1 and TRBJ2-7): KAGVTQTPRYLIKTRGQQVTLSCSPISGHRSVSWYQQTPGQGLQFLFEYFSETQRNKGNFPGRFSGRQFSNSRSEMNVSTLELGDSALYLCASSPLGGIAYEQYFGPGTRLTVT.

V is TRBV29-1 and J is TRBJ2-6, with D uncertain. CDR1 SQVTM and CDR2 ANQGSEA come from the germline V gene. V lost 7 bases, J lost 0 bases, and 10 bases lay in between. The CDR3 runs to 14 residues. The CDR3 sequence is CSATGASGANVLTF. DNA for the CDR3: TGCAGCGCGACGGGTGCCTCTGGGGCCAACGTCCTGACTTTC.

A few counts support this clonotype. CDR3 coding DNA: TGTGCCAGCAGCTTTCCTAGCGGTTACGAGCAGTACTTC. Translation gives CASSFPSGYEQYF. J is TRBJ2-7 and V is TRBV7-9, with TRBD2 matching 7 bases. Losses at the gene ends were 3 bases for V and 4 bases for J; bases not matched to a gene: 3. The length of the CDR3 is 13 residues. Germline V gene sequence: CDR1 SEHNR, CDR2 FQNEAQ (reference sequence).

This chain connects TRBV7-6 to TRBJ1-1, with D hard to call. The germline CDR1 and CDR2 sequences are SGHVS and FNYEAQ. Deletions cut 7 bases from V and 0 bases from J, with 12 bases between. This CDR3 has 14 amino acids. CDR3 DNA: TGTGCCAGCACCATCGTAGGGATGAACACTGAAGCTTTCTTT. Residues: CASTIVGMNTEAFF.

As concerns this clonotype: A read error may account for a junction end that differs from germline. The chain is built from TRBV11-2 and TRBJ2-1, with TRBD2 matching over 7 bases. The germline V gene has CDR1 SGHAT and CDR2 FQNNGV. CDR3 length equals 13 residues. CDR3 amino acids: CASSGRDYDEQFF. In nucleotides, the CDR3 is TGTGCCAGCAGCGGCCGGGACTACGATGAGCAGTTCTTC.

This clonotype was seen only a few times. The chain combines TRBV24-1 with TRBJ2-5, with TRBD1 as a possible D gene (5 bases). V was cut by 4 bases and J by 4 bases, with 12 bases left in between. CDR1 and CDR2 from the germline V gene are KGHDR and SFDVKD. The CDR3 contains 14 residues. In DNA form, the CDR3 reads TGTGCCACCAGTGACCCCGGACAAATAGAGACCCAGTACTTC. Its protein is CATSDPGQIETQYF.

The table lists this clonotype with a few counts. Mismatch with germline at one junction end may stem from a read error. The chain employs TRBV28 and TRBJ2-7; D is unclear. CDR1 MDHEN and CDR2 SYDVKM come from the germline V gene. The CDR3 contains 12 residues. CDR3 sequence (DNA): TGTGCCAGCAGTTTAGATGGACGGAGTACACTGTTC. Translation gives CASSLDGRSTLF.

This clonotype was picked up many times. For the CDR3, the DNA is TGTGCCTGGAGGGATGGGGTAGGCTACACCTTC. It specifies CAWRDGVGYTF. The chain joins TRBV30 to TRBJ1-2; no firm D call. V was shortened by 3 bases and J by 8 bases, with 10 bases between the two germline ends. Germline V CDR1 and CDR2: GTSNPN, SVGIG (reference sequence). The CDR3 length is 11 residues.

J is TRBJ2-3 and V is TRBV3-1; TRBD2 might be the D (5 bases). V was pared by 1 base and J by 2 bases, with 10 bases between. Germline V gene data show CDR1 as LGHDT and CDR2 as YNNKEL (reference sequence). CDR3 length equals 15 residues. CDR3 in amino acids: CASSQGTTNTDTQYF. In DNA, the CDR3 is TGTGCCAGCAGCCAAGGCACGACTAACACAGATACGCAGTATTTT.

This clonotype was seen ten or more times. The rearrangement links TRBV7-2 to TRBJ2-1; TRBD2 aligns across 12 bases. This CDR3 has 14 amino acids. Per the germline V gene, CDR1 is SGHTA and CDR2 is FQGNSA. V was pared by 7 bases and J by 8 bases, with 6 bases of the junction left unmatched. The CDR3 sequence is CASKTSGSFDEQFF. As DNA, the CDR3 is TGTGCCAGCAAGACTAGCGGGAGTTTCGATGAGCAGTTCTTC. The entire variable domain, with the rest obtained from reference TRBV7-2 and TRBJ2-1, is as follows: GAGVSQSPSNKVTEKGKDVELRCDPISGHTALYWYRQSLGQGLEFLIYFQGNSAPDKSGLPSDRFSAERTGGSVSTLTIQRTQQEDSAVYLCASKTSGSFDEQFFGPGTRLTVL.